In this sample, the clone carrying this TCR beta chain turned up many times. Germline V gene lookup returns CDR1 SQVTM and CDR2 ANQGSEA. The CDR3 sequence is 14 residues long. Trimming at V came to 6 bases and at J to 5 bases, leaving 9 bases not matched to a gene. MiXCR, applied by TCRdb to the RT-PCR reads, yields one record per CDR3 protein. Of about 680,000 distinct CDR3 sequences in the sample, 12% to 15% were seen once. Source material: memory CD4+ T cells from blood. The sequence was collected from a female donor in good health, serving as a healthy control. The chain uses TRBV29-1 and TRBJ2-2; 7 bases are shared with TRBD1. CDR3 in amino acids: CSVVRDRLTGELFF. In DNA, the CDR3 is TGCAGCGTAGTCCGGGACAGATTAACCGGGGAGCTGTTTTTT.